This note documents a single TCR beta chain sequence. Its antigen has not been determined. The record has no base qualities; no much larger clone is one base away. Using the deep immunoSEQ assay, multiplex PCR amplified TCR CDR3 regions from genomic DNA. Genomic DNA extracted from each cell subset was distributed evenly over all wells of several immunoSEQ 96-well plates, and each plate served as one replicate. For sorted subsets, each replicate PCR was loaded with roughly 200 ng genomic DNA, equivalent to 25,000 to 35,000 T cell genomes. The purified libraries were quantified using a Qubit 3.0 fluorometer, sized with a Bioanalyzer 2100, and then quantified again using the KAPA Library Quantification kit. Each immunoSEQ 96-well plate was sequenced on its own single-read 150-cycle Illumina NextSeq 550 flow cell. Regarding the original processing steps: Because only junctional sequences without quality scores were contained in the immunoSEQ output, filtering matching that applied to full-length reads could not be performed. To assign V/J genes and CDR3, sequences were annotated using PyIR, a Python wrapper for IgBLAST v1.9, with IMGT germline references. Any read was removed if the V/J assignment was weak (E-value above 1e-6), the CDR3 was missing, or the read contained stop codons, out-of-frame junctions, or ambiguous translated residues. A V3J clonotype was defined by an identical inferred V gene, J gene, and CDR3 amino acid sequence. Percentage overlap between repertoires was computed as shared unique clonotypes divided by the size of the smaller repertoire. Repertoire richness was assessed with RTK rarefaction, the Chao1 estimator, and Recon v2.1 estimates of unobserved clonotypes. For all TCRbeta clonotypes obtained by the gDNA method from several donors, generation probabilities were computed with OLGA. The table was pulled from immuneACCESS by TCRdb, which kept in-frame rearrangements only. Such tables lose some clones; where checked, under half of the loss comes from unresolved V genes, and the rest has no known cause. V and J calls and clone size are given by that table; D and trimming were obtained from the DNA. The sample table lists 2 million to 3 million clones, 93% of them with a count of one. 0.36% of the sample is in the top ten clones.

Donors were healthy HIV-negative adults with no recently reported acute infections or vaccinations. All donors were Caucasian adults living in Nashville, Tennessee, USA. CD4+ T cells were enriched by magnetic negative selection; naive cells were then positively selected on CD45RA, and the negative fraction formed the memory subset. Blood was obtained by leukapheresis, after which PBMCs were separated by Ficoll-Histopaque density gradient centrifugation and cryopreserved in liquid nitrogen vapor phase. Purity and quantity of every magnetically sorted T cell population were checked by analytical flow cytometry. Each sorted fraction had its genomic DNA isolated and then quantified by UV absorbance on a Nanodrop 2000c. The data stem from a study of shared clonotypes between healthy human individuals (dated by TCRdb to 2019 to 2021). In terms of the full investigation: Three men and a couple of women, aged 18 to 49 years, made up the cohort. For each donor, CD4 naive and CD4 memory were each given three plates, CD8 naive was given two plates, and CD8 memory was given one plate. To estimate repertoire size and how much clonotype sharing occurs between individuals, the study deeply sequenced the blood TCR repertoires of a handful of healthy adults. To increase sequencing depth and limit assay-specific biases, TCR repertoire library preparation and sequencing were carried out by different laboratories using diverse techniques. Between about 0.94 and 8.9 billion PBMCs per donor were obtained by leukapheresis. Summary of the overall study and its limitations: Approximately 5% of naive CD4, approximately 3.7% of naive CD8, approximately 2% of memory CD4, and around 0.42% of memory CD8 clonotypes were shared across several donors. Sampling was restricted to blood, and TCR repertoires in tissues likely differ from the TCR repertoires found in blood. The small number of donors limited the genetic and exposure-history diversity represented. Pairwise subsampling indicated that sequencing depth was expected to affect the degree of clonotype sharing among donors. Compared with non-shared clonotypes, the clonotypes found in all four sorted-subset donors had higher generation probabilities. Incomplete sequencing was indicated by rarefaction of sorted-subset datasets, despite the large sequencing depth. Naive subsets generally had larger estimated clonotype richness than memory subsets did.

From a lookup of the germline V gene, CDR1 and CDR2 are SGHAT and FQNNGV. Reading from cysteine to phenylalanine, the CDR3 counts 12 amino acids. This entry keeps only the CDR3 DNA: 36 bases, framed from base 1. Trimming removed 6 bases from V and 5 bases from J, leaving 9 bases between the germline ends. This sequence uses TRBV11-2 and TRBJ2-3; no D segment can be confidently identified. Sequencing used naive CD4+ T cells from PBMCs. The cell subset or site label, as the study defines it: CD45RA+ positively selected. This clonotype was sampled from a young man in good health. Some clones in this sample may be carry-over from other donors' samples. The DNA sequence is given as TGTGCCAGCAGAGTTCTCGTAGATACGCAGTATTTT. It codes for CASRVLVDTQYF.